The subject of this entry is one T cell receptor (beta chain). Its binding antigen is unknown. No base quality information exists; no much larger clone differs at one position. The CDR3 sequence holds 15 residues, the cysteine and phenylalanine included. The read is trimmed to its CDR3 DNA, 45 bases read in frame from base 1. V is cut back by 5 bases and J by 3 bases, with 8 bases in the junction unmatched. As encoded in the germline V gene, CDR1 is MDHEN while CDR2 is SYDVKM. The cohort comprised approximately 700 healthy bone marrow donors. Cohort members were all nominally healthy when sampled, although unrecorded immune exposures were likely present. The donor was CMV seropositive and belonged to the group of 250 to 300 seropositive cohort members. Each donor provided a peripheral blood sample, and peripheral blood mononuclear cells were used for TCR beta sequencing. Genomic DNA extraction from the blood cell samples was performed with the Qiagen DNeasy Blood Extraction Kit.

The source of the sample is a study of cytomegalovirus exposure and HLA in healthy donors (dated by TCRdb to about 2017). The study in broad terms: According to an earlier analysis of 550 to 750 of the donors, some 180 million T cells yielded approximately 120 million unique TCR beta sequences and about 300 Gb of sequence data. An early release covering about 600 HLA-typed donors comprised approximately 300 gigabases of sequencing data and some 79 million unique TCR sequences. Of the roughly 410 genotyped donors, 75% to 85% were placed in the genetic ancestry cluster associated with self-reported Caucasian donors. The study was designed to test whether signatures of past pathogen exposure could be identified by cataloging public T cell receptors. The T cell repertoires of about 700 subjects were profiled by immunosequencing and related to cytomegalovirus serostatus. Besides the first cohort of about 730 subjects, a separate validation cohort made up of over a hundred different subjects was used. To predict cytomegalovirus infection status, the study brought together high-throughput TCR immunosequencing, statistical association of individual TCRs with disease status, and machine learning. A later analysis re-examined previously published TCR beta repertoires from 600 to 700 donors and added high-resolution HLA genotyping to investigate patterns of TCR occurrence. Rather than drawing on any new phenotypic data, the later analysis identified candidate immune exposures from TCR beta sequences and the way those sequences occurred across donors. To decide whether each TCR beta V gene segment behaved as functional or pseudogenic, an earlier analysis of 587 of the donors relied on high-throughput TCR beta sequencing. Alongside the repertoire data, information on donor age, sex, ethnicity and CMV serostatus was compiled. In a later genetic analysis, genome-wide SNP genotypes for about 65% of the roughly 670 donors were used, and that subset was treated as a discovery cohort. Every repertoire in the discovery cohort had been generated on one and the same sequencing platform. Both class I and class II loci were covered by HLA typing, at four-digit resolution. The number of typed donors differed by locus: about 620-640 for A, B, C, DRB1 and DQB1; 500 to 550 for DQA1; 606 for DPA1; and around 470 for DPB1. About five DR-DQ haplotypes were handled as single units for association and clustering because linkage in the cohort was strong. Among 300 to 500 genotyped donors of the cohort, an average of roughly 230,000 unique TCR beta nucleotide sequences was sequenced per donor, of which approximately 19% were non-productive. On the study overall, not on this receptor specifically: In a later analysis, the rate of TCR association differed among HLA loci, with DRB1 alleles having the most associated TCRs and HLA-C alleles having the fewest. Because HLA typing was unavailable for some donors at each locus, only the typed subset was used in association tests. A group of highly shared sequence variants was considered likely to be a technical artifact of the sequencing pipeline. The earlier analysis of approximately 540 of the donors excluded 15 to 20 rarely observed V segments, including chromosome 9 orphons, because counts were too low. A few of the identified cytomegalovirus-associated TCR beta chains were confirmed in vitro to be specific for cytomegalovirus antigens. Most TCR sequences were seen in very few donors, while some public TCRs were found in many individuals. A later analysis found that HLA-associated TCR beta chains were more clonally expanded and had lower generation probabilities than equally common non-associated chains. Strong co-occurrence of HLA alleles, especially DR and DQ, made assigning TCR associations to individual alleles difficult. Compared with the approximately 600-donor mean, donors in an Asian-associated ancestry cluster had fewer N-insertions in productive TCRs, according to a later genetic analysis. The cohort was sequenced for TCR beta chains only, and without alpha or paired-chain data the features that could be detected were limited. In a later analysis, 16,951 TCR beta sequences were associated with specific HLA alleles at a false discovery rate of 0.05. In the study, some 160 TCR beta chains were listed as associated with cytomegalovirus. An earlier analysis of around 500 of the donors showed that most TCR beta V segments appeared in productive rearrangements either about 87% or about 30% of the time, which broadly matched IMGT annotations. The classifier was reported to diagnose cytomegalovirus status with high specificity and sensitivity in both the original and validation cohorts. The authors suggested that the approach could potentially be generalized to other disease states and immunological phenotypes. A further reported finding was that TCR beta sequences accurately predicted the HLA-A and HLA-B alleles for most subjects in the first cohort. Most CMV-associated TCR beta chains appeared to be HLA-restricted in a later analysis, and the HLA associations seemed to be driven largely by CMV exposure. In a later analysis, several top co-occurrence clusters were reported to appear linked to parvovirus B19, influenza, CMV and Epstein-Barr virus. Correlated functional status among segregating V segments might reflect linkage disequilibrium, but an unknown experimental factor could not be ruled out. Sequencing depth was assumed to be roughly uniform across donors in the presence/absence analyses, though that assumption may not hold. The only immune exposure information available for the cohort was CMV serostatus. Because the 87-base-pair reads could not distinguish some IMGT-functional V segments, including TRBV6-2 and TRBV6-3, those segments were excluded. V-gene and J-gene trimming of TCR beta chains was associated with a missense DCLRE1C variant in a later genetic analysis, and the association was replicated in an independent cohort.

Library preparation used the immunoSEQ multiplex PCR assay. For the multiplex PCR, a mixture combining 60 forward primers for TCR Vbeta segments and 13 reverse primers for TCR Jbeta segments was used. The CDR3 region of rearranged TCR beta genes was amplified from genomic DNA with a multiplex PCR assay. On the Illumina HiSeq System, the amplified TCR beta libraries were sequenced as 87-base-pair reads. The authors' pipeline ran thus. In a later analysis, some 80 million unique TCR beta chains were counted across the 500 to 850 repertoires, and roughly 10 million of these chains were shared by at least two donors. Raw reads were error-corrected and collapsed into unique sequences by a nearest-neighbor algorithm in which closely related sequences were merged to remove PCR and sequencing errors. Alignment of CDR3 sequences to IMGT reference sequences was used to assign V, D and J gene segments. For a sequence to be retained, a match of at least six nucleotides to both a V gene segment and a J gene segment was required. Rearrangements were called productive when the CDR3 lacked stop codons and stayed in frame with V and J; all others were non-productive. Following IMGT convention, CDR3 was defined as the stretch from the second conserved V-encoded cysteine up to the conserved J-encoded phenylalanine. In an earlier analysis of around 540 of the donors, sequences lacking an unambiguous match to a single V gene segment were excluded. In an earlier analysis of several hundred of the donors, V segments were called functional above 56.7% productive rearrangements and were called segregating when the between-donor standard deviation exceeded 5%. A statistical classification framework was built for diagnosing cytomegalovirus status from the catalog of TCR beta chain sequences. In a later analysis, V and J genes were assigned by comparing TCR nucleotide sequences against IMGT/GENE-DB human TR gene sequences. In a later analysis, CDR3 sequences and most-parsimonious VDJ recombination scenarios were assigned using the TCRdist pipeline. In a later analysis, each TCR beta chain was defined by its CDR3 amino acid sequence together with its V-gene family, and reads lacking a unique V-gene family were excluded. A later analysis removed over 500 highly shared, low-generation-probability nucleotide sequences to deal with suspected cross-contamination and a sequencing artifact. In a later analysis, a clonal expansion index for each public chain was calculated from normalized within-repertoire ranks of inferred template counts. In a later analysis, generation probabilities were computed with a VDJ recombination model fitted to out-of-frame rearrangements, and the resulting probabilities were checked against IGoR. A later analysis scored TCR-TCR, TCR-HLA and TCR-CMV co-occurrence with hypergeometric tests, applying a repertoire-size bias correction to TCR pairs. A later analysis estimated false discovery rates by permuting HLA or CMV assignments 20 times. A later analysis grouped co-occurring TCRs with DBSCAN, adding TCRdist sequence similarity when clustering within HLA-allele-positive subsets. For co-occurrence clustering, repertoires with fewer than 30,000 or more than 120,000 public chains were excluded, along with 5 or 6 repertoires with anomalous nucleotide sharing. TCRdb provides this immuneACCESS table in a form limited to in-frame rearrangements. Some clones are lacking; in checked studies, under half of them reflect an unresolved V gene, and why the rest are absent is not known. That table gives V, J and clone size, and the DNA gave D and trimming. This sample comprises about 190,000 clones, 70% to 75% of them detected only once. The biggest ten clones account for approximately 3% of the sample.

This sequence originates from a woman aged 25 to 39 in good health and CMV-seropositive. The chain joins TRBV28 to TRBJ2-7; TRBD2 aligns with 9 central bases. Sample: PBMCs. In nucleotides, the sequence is TGTGCCAGCAGTATTACTAGCGGGTCCTTCTACGAGCAGTACTTC. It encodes CASSITSGSFYEQYF.